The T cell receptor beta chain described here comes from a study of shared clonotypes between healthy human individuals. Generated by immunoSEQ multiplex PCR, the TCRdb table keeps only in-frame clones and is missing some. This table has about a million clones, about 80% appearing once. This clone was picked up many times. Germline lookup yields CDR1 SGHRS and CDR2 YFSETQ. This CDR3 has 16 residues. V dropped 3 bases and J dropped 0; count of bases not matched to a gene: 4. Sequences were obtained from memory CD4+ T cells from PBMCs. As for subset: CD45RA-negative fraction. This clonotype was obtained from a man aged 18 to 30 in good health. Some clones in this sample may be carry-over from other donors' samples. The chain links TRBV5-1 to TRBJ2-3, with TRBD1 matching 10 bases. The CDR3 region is CASSSTGGSSTDTQYF. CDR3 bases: TGCGCCAGCAGCTCGACAGGGGGCTCGAGCACAGATACGCAGTATTTT.